Presented here are 29 T cell receptor beta chains from one specimen sequenced in a study of cytomegalovirus exposure and HLA in healthy donors. 13 Jbeta primers and 60 Vbeta primers were used for the PCR. Profiling relied on immunoSEQ multiplex PCR, and the TCRdb table lists in-frame clones only, not all of them. Of around 180,000 clones in the sample, approximately 81% are singletons; the top ten hold 1%. Sequenced sample: PBMCs. The source is a boy aged 2 to 9 in good health and CMV-seronegative.

This chain uses TRBV10-1 with TRBJ2-7, with 10 nucleotides matching TRBD2. Trimming removed 0 bases from V and 6 bases from J; junction bases left unmatched: 5. Germline V gene sequence: CDR1 WNHNN, CDR2 SYGVQD (reference sequence). The CDR3 spans 15 residues. CDR3 DNA: TGCGCCAGCAGTGAGTCGCGAGCGGGAGGGCGCGAGCAGTACTTC. Amino acid sequence: CASSESRAGGREQYF.

The CDR3, as DNA: TGTGCCAGCAGTGAAGCCGGACTAGCGGGAGAGGGGCAAGAGACCCAGTACTTC. This gives the protein CASSEAGLAGEGQETQYF. This chain uses TRBV2 with TRBJ2-5; 13 bases are a match to TRBD2. This CDR3 has 18 residues. Germline lookup yields CDR1 SNHLY and CDR2 FYNNEI. The junction had 6 bases not matched to a gene; V was cut back by 0 bases and J by 2 bases. The variable domain in full, with the rest retrieved from reference TRBV2 and TRBJ2-5, is EPEVTQTPSHQVTQMGQEVILRCVPISNHLYFYWYRQILGQKVEFLVSFYNNEISEKSEIFDDQFSVERPDGSNFTLKIRSTKLEDSAMYFCASSEAGLAGEGQETQYFGPGTRLLVL.

The chain recombines TRBV28 with TRBJ2-1; D remains ambiguous. V was trimmed by 4 bases and J by 3 bases, leaving 13 bases between them. The CDR3 is 15 amino acids. Germline CDR1 reads MDHEN; CDR2 reads SYDVKM. The CDR3 nucleotides read TGTGCCAGCAGTTCGAAAACACCCTTCTACAATGAGCAGTTCTTC. Translation: CASSSKTPFYNEQFF.

This chain uses TRBV19 with TRBJ2-3; a weak D match, TRBD2 (5 bases). CDR1 and CDR2 (germline): LNHDA, SQIVND (reference sequence). Trimming shortened V by 2 bases and J by 0 bases, and 6 bases separated the two germline ends. This CDR3 has 14 residues. CDR3 sequence (DNA): TGTGCCAGTAGTATAAGGACTAGCACAGATACGCAGTATTTT. This translates into CASSIRTSTDTQYF.

The chain combines TRBV5-1 with TRBJ1-2; D uncertain. Germline CDR1 SGHRS, CDR2 YFSETQ. CDR3 size: 15 residues. V was shortened by 5 bases and J by 1 base, with 15 bases between the two germline ends. The CDR3 nucleotides read TGCGCCAGCAGTCCCCCCGAGGGTAGTAACTATGGCTACACCTTC. This codes for CASSPPEGSNYGYTF. Together with reference TRBV5-1 and TRBJ1-2, the CDR3 gives the full variable domain: KAGVTQTPRYLIKTRGQQVTLSCSPISGHRSVSWYQQTPGQGLQFLFEYFSETQRNKGNFPGRFSGRQFSNSRSEMNVSTLELGDSALYLCASSPPEGSNYGYTFGSGTRLTVV.

The J gene is TRBJ1-4, the V gene TRBV28; D is perhaps TRBD1 (5 bases). The CDR3 extends over 12 amino acids. The V gene's germline CDR1 is MDHEN and CDR2 SYDVKM. With 6 bases removed from V and 12 bases from J, the gap between germline ends came to 14 bases. CDR3 coding DNA: TGTGCCAGCAGCCCAGGGTACTCGGAACTGTTTTTT. It yields the protein CASSPGYSELFF. Filled out from reference TRBV28 and TRBJ1-4, the complete variable domain reads DVKVTQSSRYLVKRTGEKVFLECVQDMDHENMFWYRQDPGLGLRLIYFSYDVKMKEKGDIPEGYSVSREKKERFSLILESASTNQTSMYLCASSPGYSELFFGSGTQLSVL.

V usage is TRBV6-1 and J usage is TRBJ1-2; D is uncertain. Trimming removed 7 bases from V and 4 bases from J, with 19 bases in between. The CDR3 loop spans 15 amino acids. The germline V gene has CDR1 MNHNS and CDR2 SASEGT. CDR3 coding DNA: TGTGCCAGCACCCGGGGTAGGGCACTCTTCTATGGCTACACCTTC. This encodes CASTRGRALFYGYTF.

This chain uses TRBV5-6 with TRBJ2-3; perhaps TRBD2 as D (6 bases). The CDR3 spans 15 residues. With 1 base removed from V and 2 bases from J, the gap between germline ends came to 11 bases. Looked up from germline, CDR1 is SGHDT and CDR2 is YYEEEE. The CDR3 coding sequence is TGTGCCAGCAGCTTGTTTCCGGGGGACACAGATACGCAGTATTTT. Translation gives CASSLFPGDTDTQYF. The full variable domain, completed using reference TRBV5-6 and TRBJ2-3, is DAGVTQSPTHLIKTRGQQVTLRCSPKSGHDTVSWYQQALGQGPQFIFQYYEEEERQRGNFPDRFSGHQFPNYSSELNVNALLLGDSALYLCASSLFPGDTDTQYFGPGTRLTVL.

The chain links TRBV9 to TRBJ2-5, with a weak D call TRBD2 (5 bases). V lost 0 bases and J lost 0, with 15 bases in between. Per germline, CDR1 SGDLS and CDR2 YYNGEE. The CDR3 has 17 residues. For the CDR3, the DNA is TGTGCCAGCAGCGTAGCTGGGAGTAGCCGGTACCAAGAGACCCAGTACTTC. Protein: CASSVAGSSRYQETQYF.

The rearrangement uses TRBV6-5 and TRBJ2-7; D is ambiguous. The CDR3 has 11 amino acids. With 4 bases removed from V and 7 bases from J, the gap between germline ends came to 8 bases. Germline CDR1 reads MNHEY; CDR2 reads SVGAGI. DNA of the CDR3: TGTGCCAGCAGTTCAGTTCCGGAGCAGTACTTC. Translation gives CASSSVPEQYF.

The rearrangement joins TRBV5-6 to TRBJ2-7; D is perhaps TRBD2 (5 bases). CDR1 is SGHDT, CDR2 YYEEEE, per germline. The CDR3 has 13 residues. V was cut by 4 bases and J by 7 bases, with 15 bases left in between. The chain's CDR3 is CASSLLGIREQYF. For the CDR3, the DNA is TGTGCCAGCAGCCTGCTCGGGATTCGGGAGCAGTACTTC.

This clone was counted once. The V call is TRBV6-5, the J call TRBJ2-1; D may be TRBD2 (6 bases). Germline CDR1 is MNHEY and CDR2 is SVGAGI. The germline V and J ends were trimmed by 7 bases and 7 bases, with 11 bases remaining between them. The CDR3 runs to 12 residues. CDR3 nucleotide sequence: TGTGCCAGCAATGATGGGGGGAATGAGCAGTTCTTC. Translation: CASNDGGNEQFF.

The chain combines TRBV2 with TRBJ1-2; tentative D call: TRBD1 (5 bases). Trimming cost V 6 bases and J 6 bases, with 11 bases left between them. The CDR3 totals 12 residues. Germline V gene lookup returns CDR1 SNHLY and CDR2 FYNNEI. Here the CDR3 DNA reads TGTGCCAGCAGGGCCGGGGGGGATGGCTACACCTTC. This encodes CASRAGGDGYTF. Full variable domain (remainder filled in from reference TRBV2 and TRBJ1-2): EPEVTQTPSHQVTQMGQEVILRCVPISNHLYFYWYRQILGQKVEFLVSFYNNEISEKSEIFDDQFSVERPDGSNFTLKIRSTKLEDSAMYFCASRAGGDGYTFGSGTRLTVV.

This chain joins TRBV2 and TRBJ1-6; 7 nucleotides agree with TRBD1. The V gene end was trimmed by 3 bases and the J gene end by 4 bases; junction bases not matched to a gene: 9. The length of the CDR3 is 17 residues. The germline CDR1 and CDR2 sequences are SNHLY and FYNNEI. CDR3 sequence: CASSDDRAVLYNSPLHF. The CDR3 region has the DNA TGTGCCAGCAGTGATGACAGGGCTGTACTTTATAATTCACCCCTCCACTTT. The whole variable domain, filled in from reference TRBV2 and TRBJ1-6, reads EPEVTQTPSHQVTQMGQEVILRCVPISNHLYFYWYRQILGQKVEFLVSFYNNEISEKSEIFDDQFSVERPDGSNFTLKIRSTKLEDSAMYFCASSDDRAVLYNSPLHFGNGTRLTVT.

The V and J genes are TRBV19 and TRBJ2-1; 7 bases align to TRBD1. V dropped 5 bases and J dropped 4; count of bases not matched to a gene: 8. This CDR3 contains 15 residues. Germline V gene lookup returns CDR1 LNHDA and CDR2 SQIVND (reference sequence). The CDR3 coding sequence is TGTGCCAGTAGTCCCGGGACAGAGCTTTACAATGAGCAGTTCTTC. It codes for CASSPGTELYNEQFF. Full variable domain (rest looked up from reference TRBV19 and TRBJ2-1): DGGITQSPKYLFRKEGQNVTLSCEQNLNHDAMYWYRQDPGQGLRLIYYSQIVNDFQKGDIAEGYSVSREKKESFPLTVTSAQKNPTAFYLCASSPGTELYNEQFFGPGTRLTVL.

The chain couples TRBV14 to TRBJ2-7; 8 nucleotides agree with TRBD1. The CDR3 is made up of 15 amino acids. Unmatched junction bases numbered 5, after V lost 1 base and J lost 3 bases. Germline CDR1 SGHDN, CDR2 FVKESK. Here the CDR3 reads CASSQGRTGLYEQYV. For the CDR3, the DNA is TGTGCCAGCAGCCAAGGACGGACAGGGCTCTACGAGCAGTACGTC.

J is TRBJ1-2 and V is TRBV2; 7 nucleotides align to TRBD1. This CDR3 spans 13 amino acids. In germline, CDR1 is SNHLY, CDR2 FYNNEI. With V trimmed by 9 bases and J by 2 bases, 6 bases remained unmatched. The CDR3, as DNA: TGTGCCAGAAGGGACAGTGGGAACTATGGCTACACCTTC. Translation: CARRDSGNYGYTF.

The V gene is TRBV28, the J gene TRBJ2-1; D is possibly TRBD1 (5 bases). V lost 6 bases and J lost 4, with 13 bases in between. Germline loops: CDR1 MDHEN, CDR2 SYDVKM. The CDR3 spans 14 residues. CDR3 in amino acids: CASSHGQGYNEQFF. For the CDR3, the DNA is TGTGCCAGCAGCCACGGGCAGGGATACAATGAGCAGTTCTTC.

The chain joins TRBV9 to TRBJ1-3; D gene uncertain. Germline V gene sequence: CDR1 SGDLS, CDR2 YYNGEE. CDR3 length: 15 residues. Deletions cut 0 bases from V and 1 base from J, with 8 bases between. CDR3 protein: CASSVARGSGNTIYF. The CDR3 nucleotides are TGTGCCAGCAGCGTAGCTCGGGGTTCTGGAAACACCATATATTTT.

This chain connects TRBV6-1 to TRBJ1-1; perhaps TRBD1 as D (6 bases). Germline CDR1 is MNHNS and CDR2 is SASEGT. The CDR3 has 15 residues. V was pared by 4 bases and J by 1 base, with 13 bases between. The CDR3 here is CASSATGTRNTEAFF. The CDR3 DNA sequence: TGTGCCAGCAGTGCAACAGGGACTAGGAACACTGAAGCTTTCTTT.

This chain joins TRBV11-2 and TRBJ2-6; D remains ambiguous. CDR1 is SGHAT, CDR2 FQNNGV, per germline. V was pared by 2 bases and J by 2 bases, with 4 bases between. The CDR3 consists of 14 residues. The DNA for the CDR3 is TGTGCCAGCAGCTTACCTCCTGGGGCCAACGTCCTGACTTTC. Encoded protein: CASSLPPGANVLTF.

The V and J genes are TRBV5-1 and TRBJ2-1, with a tentative D call TRBD2 (7 bases). The CDR3 loop spans 15 amino acids. The V gene lost 4 bases and the J gene lost 8 bases, with 19 bases spanning the gap. Germline V CDR1 and CDR2: SGHRS, YFSETQ. The CDR3 loop reads CASSPGGFAGDEQFF. The CDR3 DNA sequence: TGCGCCAGCAGCCCCGGGGGCTTTGCGGGGGATGAGCAGTTCTTC.

About this clone itself: The sample holds other DNA sequences that translate to the same CDR3. This chain uses TRBV15 with TRBJ1-5, with D possibly being TRBD1 (5 bases). The CDR3 is 15 residues long. Trimming pared 0 bases from V and 6 bases from J, leaving 12 bases between. Germline CDR1 and CDR2: LNHNV and YYDKDF (reference sequence). CDR3 in amino acids: CATSRDRGAGQPQHF. The CDR3 nucleotides are TGTGCCACCAGCAGAGATCGCGGGGCTGGTCAGCCCCAGCATTTT.

This chain uses TRBV2 with TRBJ1-1, with D possibly being TRBD1 (6 bases). V was trimmed by 7 bases and J by 2 bases, leaving 17 bases between them. The CDR3 loop spans 15 amino acids. Per germline, CDR1 SNHLY and CDR2 FYNNEI. The DNA for the CDR3 is TGTGCCAGCAAGCGGTGGACAGCCGCTAACACTGAAGCTTTCTTT. As protein: CASKRWTAANTEAFF.

CDR3 sequence (DNA): TGCGCCAGCAGTTCCGGGACAGGCCCTTGGGAGCAGTACTTC. Amino acids: CASSSGTGPWEQYF. The V and J genes are TRBV10-1 and TRBJ2-7, with TRBD1 matching over 8 bases. Germline-derived CDR1 and CDR2 are WNHNN and SYGVQD (reference sequence). The CDR3 runs to 14 residues. With V trimmed by 5 bases and J by 7 bases, 10 bases remained unmatched.

The rearrangement links TRBV11-2 to TRBJ1-1; D gene ambiguous. This CDR3 is built from 12 residues. The germline gives CDR1 SGHAT, CDR2 FQNNGV. Trimming cost V 5 bases and J 5 bases, with 9 bases left between them. CDR3 nucleotide sequence: TGTGCCAGCAGCGTCAGCGGTACTGAAGCTTTCTTT. Residues: CASSVSGTEAFF.

The gene calls are TRBV5-1 and TRBJ2-1, with D perhaps matching TRBD2 (5 bases). The CDR3 is 13 residues long. The V end lost 3 bases, the J end lost 7 bases, and 11 bases lay between the germline ends. Germline CDR1 reads SGHRS; CDR2 reads YFSETQ. CDR3 nucleotide sequence: TGCGCCAGCAGCTCCCGCCCGGGGAATGAGCAGTTCTTC. It is translated as CASSSRPGNEQFF.

The rearrangement links TRBV25-1 to TRBJ2-5; 8 nucleotides line up with TRBD2. J was trimmed by 4 bases and V by 0 bases; bases with no gene match: 4. The CDR3 runs 15 residues. CDR1 MGHDK and CDR2 SYGVNS come from the germline V gene. This chain's CDR3 is CASSEYGLAGETQYF. CDR3 coding DNA: TGTGCCAGCAGTGAATATGGACTAGCCGGAGAGACCCAGTACTTC.

In DNA, the CDR3 is TGCAGTGCCGGGGGGGGGACTGAAGCTTTCTTT. It translates to CSAGGGTEAFF. V gene TRBV20-1 combines with J gene TRBJ1-1; a possible D gene is TRBD1 (5 bases). V lost 6 bases and J lost 5, with 10 bases in between. Germline values: CDR1 DFQATT, CDR2 SNEGSKA (reference sequence). CDR3 length: 11 residues.